Listed here is a single TCR beta chain. The target antigen is unknown. This CDR3 spans 12 amino acids. Trimming took off 5 bases at V and 11 bases at J, with 14 bases between the two ends. Per germline, CDR1 MDHEN and CDR2 SYDVKM. Only in-frame clones appear in the TCRdb table, and some are missing; sequencing was by immunoSEQ multiplex PCR. The sample carries roughly 200,000 clones, about 93% recorded once. This specimen belongs to a study of T cell responses to AZD1222 COVID-19 vaccine. Overall study results and limits: Spike regions recognized by vaccine-associated CD4 TCRs spanned the protein, led by 160-218 and 743-854. Only five to seven individuals given AZD1222 were seropositive at baseline. Repertoires were obtained solely post-peak T cell response.

The clonotype originates from an adult in good health. The material sequenced was peripheral blood, taken on day 0 of MenACWY control vaccination. This chain uses TRBV28 with TRBJ2-3; D is perhaps TRBD2 (5 bases). The CDR3 nucleotides read TGTGCCAGCAGTCGACTCAGCGGCGGGCAGTATTTT. Translated, it gives CASSRLSGGQYF.